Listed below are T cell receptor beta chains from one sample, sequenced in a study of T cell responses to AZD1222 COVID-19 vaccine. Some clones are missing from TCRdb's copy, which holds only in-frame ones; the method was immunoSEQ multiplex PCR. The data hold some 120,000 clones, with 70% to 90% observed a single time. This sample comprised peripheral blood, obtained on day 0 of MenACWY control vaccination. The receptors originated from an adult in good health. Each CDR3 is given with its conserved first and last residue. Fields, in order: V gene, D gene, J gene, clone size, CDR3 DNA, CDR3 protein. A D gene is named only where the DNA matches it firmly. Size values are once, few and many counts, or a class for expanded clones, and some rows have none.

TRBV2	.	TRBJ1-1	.	TGTGCCAGAAACCCAGAACACCGTCCCACTGAAGCTTTCTTT	CARNPEHRPTEAFF
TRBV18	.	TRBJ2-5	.	TGTGCCAGCTCACCGTTCGCAGGTTACACAGAGACCCAGTACTTC	CASSPFAGYTETQYF
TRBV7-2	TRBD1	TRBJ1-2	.	TGTGCCAGCAGCGGGGCTTCTCAAGGGGGCTCTAACTATGGCTACACCTTC	CASSGASQGGSNYGYTF
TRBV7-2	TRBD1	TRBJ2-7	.	TGTGCCAGCAGCGTATCATCGACAGGGTACTACGAGCAGTACTTC	CASSVSSTGYYEQYF
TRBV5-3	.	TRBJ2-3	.	TGTGCCAGAAGGCCTCGTGGGGGGCACACAGATACGCAGTATTTT	CARRPRGGHTDTQYF
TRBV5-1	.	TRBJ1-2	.	TGCGCCAGCAGCTTGGTGACAGGATATGGCTACACCTTC	CASSLVTGYGYTF
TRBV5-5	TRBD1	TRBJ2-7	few	TGTGCCAGCAGCTTGGCCTTGTCAGGGGGCCTCTTCTACGAGCAGTACTTC	CASSLALSGGLFYEQYF
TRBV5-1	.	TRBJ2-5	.	TGCGCCAGCAGCCCAGGCCGAGACAGGCAAGAGACCCAGTACTTC	CASSPGRDRQETQYF
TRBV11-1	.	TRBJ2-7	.	TGTGCCAGCAGCCCGGCTGACAGGGAGGGGCAGTACTTC	CASSPADREGQYF
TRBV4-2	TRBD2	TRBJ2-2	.	TGTGCCAGCAGCCCCGTGGTCGGGGGGATCTTCACCGGGGAGCTGTTTTTT	CASSPVVGGIFTGELFF
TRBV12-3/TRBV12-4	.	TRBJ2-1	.	TGTGCCAGCAGTTGGTATGACACCCTCCCGTTCTTC	CASSWYDTLPFF
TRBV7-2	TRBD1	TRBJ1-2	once	TGTGCCAGCAGATCCGACAGGGAGTTCGGCTACACCTTC	CASRSDREFGYTF
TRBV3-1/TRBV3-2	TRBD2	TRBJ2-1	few	TGTGCCAGCAGCCAAGAGGGCGGGGGGGCCGCCAATGAGCAGTTCTTC	CASSQEGGGAANEQFF
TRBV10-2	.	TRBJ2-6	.	TGCGCCAGCAGGGAAGCACGAAACTCTGGGGCCAACGTCCTGACTTTC	CASREARNSGANVLTF
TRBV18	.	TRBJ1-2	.	TGTGCCAGCTCAGCGGACGGAGGGGATGGCTACACCTTC	CASSADGGDGYTF
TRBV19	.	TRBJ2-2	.	TGTGCCAGTAGACCCCCGAACACCGGGGAGCTGTTTTTT	CASRPPNTGELFF
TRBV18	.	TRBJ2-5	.	TGTGCCAGCTCACCAGTAAATCAAGAGACCCAGTACTTC	CASSPVNQETQYF
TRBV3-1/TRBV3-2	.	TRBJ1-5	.	TGTGCCAGCAGCCAAGATGTGGGGTTGGGGCCCCAGCATTTT	CASSQDVGLGPQHF
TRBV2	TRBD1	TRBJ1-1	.	TGTGCCAGCAGTGAATTGGGACAGGACAACACTGAAGCTTTCTTT	CASSELGQDNTEAFF
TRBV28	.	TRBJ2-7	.	TGTGCCAGTAGGGTTAGCTCCTACGAGCAGTACTTC	CASRVSSYEQYF
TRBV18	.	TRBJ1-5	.	TGTGCCAGCTCACCATTTGGTGATCAGCCCCAGCATTTT	CASSPFGDQPQHF
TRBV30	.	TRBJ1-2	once	TGTGCCTGGAGTCACAACAATGGCTACACCTTC	CAWSHNNGYTF
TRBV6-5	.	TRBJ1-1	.	TGTGCCAGCAGTTACTCGAGAGTGACTGAAGCTTTCTTT	CASSYSRVTEAFF